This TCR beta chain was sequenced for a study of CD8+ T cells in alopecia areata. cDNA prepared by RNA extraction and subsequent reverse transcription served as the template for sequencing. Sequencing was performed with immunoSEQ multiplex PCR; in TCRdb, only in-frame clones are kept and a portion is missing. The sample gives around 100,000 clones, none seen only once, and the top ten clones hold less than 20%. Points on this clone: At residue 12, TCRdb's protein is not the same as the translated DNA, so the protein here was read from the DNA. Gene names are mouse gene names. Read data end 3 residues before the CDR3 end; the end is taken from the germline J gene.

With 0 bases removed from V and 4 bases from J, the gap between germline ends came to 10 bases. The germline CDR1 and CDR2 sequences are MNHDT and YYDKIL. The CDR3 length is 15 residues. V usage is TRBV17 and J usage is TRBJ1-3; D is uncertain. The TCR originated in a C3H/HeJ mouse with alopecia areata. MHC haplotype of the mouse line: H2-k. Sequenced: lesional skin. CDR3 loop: CASSRDPQAGNTLYF. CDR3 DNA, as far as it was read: TGTGCTAGCAGTAGAGATCCGCAGGCGGGAAATACG.